Listed here are 30 T cell receptor beta chains from one sample, sequenced in a study of identical twins. TCRdb used MiXCR to reprocess the 5' RACE reads, holding one entry per CDR3 protein. The sample contains roughly 200,000 distinct CDR3 sequences, roughly 7.5% of which appear only once. The same sample was also studied in work on yellow fever vaccine responses in identical twins.

The sample comprised memory (CD45RO+) T cells sorted from blood. Receptors were obtained from a young woman in good health.

The chain uses TRBV6-1 and TRBJ1-1; no clear D gene. There are 13 residues in the CDR3. CDR1 is MNHNS and CDR2 is SASEGT in the germline V gene. The ends were cut back, 6 bases at V and 1 base at J, with 9 bases in the middle. The CDR3 loop is CASRARGNTEAFF. CDR3 nucleotide sequence: TGTGCCAGCAGGGCTCGGGGGAACACTGAAGCTTTCTTT.

The chain links TRBV7-2 to TRBJ1-1, with 7 bases fitting TRBD1. After removal of 1 base from V and 5 bases from J, the junction contained 7 bases not matched to a gene. The CDR3 is made up of 15 amino acids. The germline V gene encodes CDR1 SGHTA and CDR2 FQGNSA. The CDR3 is CASSLEWTGRTEAFF. In nucleotides, the CDR3 is TGTGCCAGCAGCTTAGAGTGGACAGGTCGGACTGAAGCTTTCTTT.

V is TRBV7-2 and J is TRBJ1-1; no clear D. The CDR3 consists of 13 residues. Per the germline V gene, CDR1 is SGHTA and CDR2 is FQGNSA. Trimming took off 7 bases at V and 5 bases at J, with 14 bases between the two ends. CDR3 sequence reads: CASTQKGTTEAFF. CDR3 DNA sequence: TGTGCCAGCACACAAAAGGGCACAACTGAAGCTTTCTTT.

This clonotype was seen a few times. The rearrangement links TRBV20-1 to TRBJ2-5; TRBD2 agrees at 7 bases. V dropped 7 bases and J dropped 6; count of bases not matched to a gene: 11. Germline values: CDR1 DFQATT, CDR2 SNEGSKA (reference sequence). The CDR3 consists of 13 residues. CDR3 region: CSVLGREAKTQYF. The CDR3 nucleotides are TGCAGTGTCCTCGGCCGGGAGGCAAAGACCCAGTACTTC.

This clonotype was seen only a few times. This chain uses TRBV19 with TRBJ2-7; TRBD2 agrees at 10 bases. CDR1 is LNHDA and CDR2 is SQIVND in the germline V gene (reference sequence). The CDR3 runs 16 residues. V dropped 5 bases and J dropped 6; count of bases not matched to a gene: 13. The CDR3 coding sequence is TGTGCCAGTAGTTCAGGGTCCGGGACTAGCGTGCGCGAGCAGTACTTC. Encoded protein: CASSSGSGTSVREQYF.

The chain employs TRBV18 and TRBJ2-7; possibly TRBD1 for D (5 bases). This CDR3 is 13 amino acids long. Deletions cut 5 bases from V and 4 bases from J, with 12 bases between. CDR1 is KGHSH and CDR2 is LQKENI in the germline V gene. CDR3 amino acids: CASSYGQAYEQYF. CDR3 DNA: TGTGCCAGCTCATACGGACAAGCATACGAGCAGTACTTC. Full variable domain (rest looked up from reference TRBV18 and TRBJ2-7): NAGVMQNPRHLVRRRGQEARLRCSPMKGHSHVYWYRQLPEEGLKFMVYLQKENIIDESGMPKERFSAEFPKEGPSILRIQQVVRGDSAAYFCASSYGQAYEQYFGPGTRLTVT.

This clonotype occurred a few times. The chain is built from TRBV12-3 or TRBV12-4 and TRBJ2-2; the D gene is possibly TRBD1 (5 bases). V lost 5 bases, J lost 7 bases, and 14 bases lay in between. The CDR3 has 14 amino acids. The CDR3 sequence is CASSLLGADGELFF. The DNA of the CDR3 is TGTGCCAGCAGTCTTTTAGGGGCGGACGGGGAGCTGTTTTTT.

This clonotype appeared many times. CDR3 region: CASSLAGPFSGNTIYF. The CDR3 region has the DNA TGTGCCAGCAGCTTAGCCGGGCCTTTCTCTGGAAACACCATATATTTT. The chain joins TRBV7-2 to TRBJ1-3; D gene ambiguous. CDR1 and CDR2 (germline): SGHTA, FQGNSA. V lost 0 bases to trimming and J lost 0 bases, with 9 bases between them. The CDR3 is 16 amino acids.

This chain uses TRBV18 with TRBJ2-3; TRBD1 matches 8 bases. This CDR3 region has 13 residues. Germline CDR1 KGHSH, CDR2 LQKENI. J lost 4 bases, V lost 4 bases, and 1 base had no gene match. The CDR3 nucleotides are TGTGCCAGCTCACGGGGACAGGCAGATACGCAGTATTTT. Its protein product is CASSRGQADTQYF. Full variable domain (rest looked up from reference TRBV18 and TRBJ2-3): NAGVMQNPRHLVRRRGQEARLRCSPMKGHSHVYWYRQLPEEGLKFMVYLQKENIIDESGMPKERFSAEFPKEGPSILRIQQVVRGDSAAYFCASSRGQADTQYFGPGTRLTVL.

Notes on this clonotype: A single base separates this from a much larger clone, so it may be a read error. V usage is TRBV18 and J usage is TRBJ2-1, with TRBD2 matching 14 bases. Per germline, CDR1 KGHSH and CDR2 LQKENI. The CDR3 has 17 amino acids. CDR3 in amino acids: CTSSLMGLAGEVGEQFF. For the CDR3, the DNA is TGTACCAGCTCACTGATGGGACTAGCGGGAGAAGTTGGTGAGCAGTTCTTC.

J is TRBJ2-3 and V is TRBV30; TRBD1 is a possible D gene (5 bases). Germline V gene data show CDR1 as GTSNPN and CDR2 as SVGIG (reference sequence). The CDR3 contains 13 residues. Deletions cut 3 bases from V and 4 bases from J, with 11 bases between. Here the CDR3 reads CAWRNTGSDTQYF. CDR3 bases: TGTGCCTGGAGGAACACAGGCTCAGATACGCAGTATTTT.

This chain uses TRBV6-4 with TRBJ1-2; 7 nucleotides line up with TRBD1. Germline trimming cut 0 bases from V and 5 bases from J; bases unmatched to any gene: 3. In germline, CDR1 is MRHNA, CDR2 SNTAGT. The CDR3 extends over 14 amino acids. The CDR3 region is CASSDSETGYGYTF. The CDR3 nucleotides read TGTGCCAGCAGTGACTCGGAGACAGGGTATGGCTACACCTTC.

V gene TRBV6-2 or TRBV6-3 combines with J gene TRBJ1-6, with D possibly TRBD1 on 5 matching bases. The V end lost 4 bases, the J end lost 11 bases, and 15 bases lay between the germline ends. Per germline, CDR1 MNHEY and CDR2 SVGEGT. The CDR3 has 14 amino acids. The DNA of the CDR3 is TGTGCCAGCAGTTGGGACGGCGAAAGGCCACCCCTCCACTTT. Protein: CASSWDGERPPLHF.

This clonotype turned up a few times. This rearrangement joins TRBV2 to TRBJ2-1; either TRBD1 or TRBD2 may supply D (6 bases each). Trimming took off 11 bases at V and 0 bases at J, with 17 bases between the two ends. The CDR3 covers 15 residues. Germline-derived CDR1 and CDR2 are SNHLY and FYNNEI. The DNA for the CDR3 is TGTGCCCTCATAGGGGGGTCCAGCTCCTACAATGAGCAGTTCTTC. Translated, it gives CALIGGSSSYNEQFF.

V and J are TRBV7-9 and TRBJ2-2; 10 nucleotides match TRBD2. This CDR3 is built from 17 residues. The germline CDR1 and CDR2 sequences are SEHNR and FQNEAQ (reference sequence). Trimming removed 11 bases from V and 2 bases from J; junction bases left unmatched: 14. The CDR3 nucleotides read TGTGCCCAACTTACCGGGACTAGCGCAGCCAACACCGGGGAGCTGTTTTTT. Its protein is CAQLTGTSAANTGELFF.

This clonotype has ten or more counts. The junction does not match germline at one end; this may be a read error. The rearrangement joins TRBV7-7 to TRBJ2-2, with a weak D call TRBD2 (6 bases). CDR1 and CDR2 from the germline V gene are SSHAT and FNYEAQ (reference sequence). The CDR3 extends over 13 amino acids. CDR3 nucleotides: TGTGCTAGCAGTCATGTCGGAGGGGTGGAGCTGTTTTTT. It translates to CASSHVGGVELFF.

This rearrangement joins TRBV7-6 to TRBJ2-1, with 7 bases fitting TRBD1. Trimming took 3 bases from V and 4 from J; bases not matched to a gene: 6. Germline CDR1 and CDR2: SGHVS and FNYEAQ. CDR3 length: 15 amino acids. CDR3 DNA: TGTGCCAGCAGCTTGACAGGGCCCTTTTACAATGAGCAGTTCTTC. Translation: CASSLTGPFYNEQFF.

This clonotype was seen ten or more times. V and J are TRBV11-2 and TRBJ1-1; 10 bases align to TRBD1. Germline V gives CDR1 SGHAT, CDR2 FQNNGV. The ends lost 2 bases at V and 5 bases at J; junction bases unmatched: 8. The CDR3 spans 16 residues. The CDR3 bases are TGTGCCAGCAGCTTATTGGGGGACAGGGGATGGACTGAAGCTTTCTTT. Translation gives CASSLLGDRGWTEAFF.

This clonotype turned up a few times. This chain connects TRBV6-5 to TRBJ2-5, with D tentatively TRBD1 or TRBD2 (5 bases each). The V gene's germline CDR1 is MNHEY and CDR2 SVGAGI. The V end lost 4 bases, the J end lost 5 bases, and 11 bases lay between the germline ends. The CDR3 loop spans 13 amino acids. The CDR3 sequence is CASSSLGPETQYF. Here the CDR3 DNA reads TGTGCCAGCAGTTCCCTGGGACCGGAGACCCAGTACTTC.

The table lists this clonotype with a few counts. This chain connects TRBV28 to TRBJ2-7, with D perhaps TRBD1 (6 bases). Germline V gives CDR1 MDHEN, CDR2 SYDVKM. V was shortened by 5 bases and J by 3 bases, with 14 bases between the two germline ends. The CDR3 totals 14 residues. CDR3 nucleotide sequence: TGTGCCAGCAGTAGCCCCAGGGGTCTCTACGAGCAGTACTTC. This codes for CASSSPRGLYEQYF.

This chain links TRBV6-1 with TRBJ2-2; 13 bases line up with TRBD2. The CDR3 has 19 amino acids. The germline V gene encodes CDR1 MNHNS and CDR2 SASEGT. J was trimmed by 0 bases and V by 5 bases; bases with no gene match: 9. The CDR3 sequence: CASSPLSGLAGANTGELFF. CDR3 nucleotide sequence: TGTGCCAGCAGTCCCTTATCCGGACTAGCGGGGGCGAACACCGGGGAGCTGTTTTTT.

V is TRBV29-1 and J is TRBJ2-1; no definite D call. The CDR3 runs to 11 residues. Germline lookup yields CDR1 SQVTM and CDR2 ANQGSEA. Trimming removed 7 bases from V and 6 bases from J, with 10 bases in between. The CDR3: CSGKGVNEQFF. In DNA form, the CDR3 reads TGCAGCGGCAAGGGCGTCAATGAGCAGTTCTTC.

This clonotype was picked up many times. The J gene is TRBJ1-3, the V gene TRBV29-1; 11 nucleotides match TRBD1. After removal of 5 bases from V and 2 bases from J, the junction contained 8 bases not matched to a gene. The CDR3 is made up of 16 amino acids. The germline CDR1 and CDR2 sequences are SQVTM and ANQGSEA. As DNA, the CDR3 is TGCAGCGTTCGTCCTGGACAGGGGGCTACTGGAAACACCATATATTTT. This encodes CSVRPGQGATGNTIYF.

This clonotype was seen a handful of times. The chain has TRBV7-9 and TRBJ2-3; D possibly corresponds to TRBD1 (6 bases). V dropped 3 bases and J dropped 2 bases, with 18 bases sitting between them. There are 17 residues in the CDR3. Germline V gives CDR1 SEHNR, CDR2 FQNEAQ (reference sequence). DNA of the CDR3: TGTGCCAGCAGCTTCCCCATAAACAGGGCAAACACAGATACGCAGTATTTT. Residues: CASSFPINRANTDTQYF. Drawing the rest from reference TRBV7-9 and TRBJ2-3, the complete variable domain is DTGVSQNPRHKITKRGQNVTFRCDPISEHNRLYWYRQTLGQGPEFLTYFQNEAQLEKSRLLSDRFSAERPKGSFSTLEIQRTEQGDSAMYLCASSFPINRANTDTQYFGPGTRLTVL.

This clonotype was observed at least ten times. The chain is built from TRBV7-6 and TRBJ2-3; no clear D. The V gene lost 2 bases and the J gene lost 4 bases, with 10 bases spanning the gap. This CDR3 has 14 residues. From germline, CDR1 is SGHVS and CDR2 FNYEAQ. For the CDR3, the DNA is TGTGCCAGCAGCTTATCACCGGGTGCAGATACGCAGTATTTT. It specifies CASSLSPGADTQYF.

This clonotype was counted at least ten times. The V and J genes are TRBV6-2 or TRBV6-3 and TRBJ2-1; D is possibly TRBD1 (5 bases). Germline CDR1 reads MNHEY; CDR2 reads SVGEGT. V was pared by 5 bases and J by 0 bases, with 14 bases between. CDR3 length equals 16 residues. CDR3 in DNA: TGTGCCAGCAGTCCGATGGGCAGGGTCTCCTACAATGAGCAGTTCTTC. This translates into CASSPMGRVSYNEQFF.

The chain uses TRBV2 and TRBJ2-7, with D unresolved. Germline V gene data show CDR1 as SNHLY and CDR2 as FYNNEI. CDR3 size: 13 residues. V lost 6 bases and J 0 bases, leaving 9 bases between the germline ends. CDR3 sequence: CASSLQISYEQYF. In nucleotides, the CDR3 is TGTGCCAGCAGCTTACAGATCTCCTACGAGCAGTACTTC. The complete variable domain, with remaining parts taken from reference TRBV2 and TRBJ2-7, reads EPEVTQTPSHQVTQMGQEVILRCVPISNHLYFYWYRQILGQKVEFLVSFYNNEISEKSEIFDDQFSVERPDGSNFTLKIRSTKLEDSAMYFCASSLQISYEQYFGPGTRLTVT.

The sample holds many counts of this clonotype. The rearrangement uses TRBV12-3 or TRBV12-4 and TRBJ2-1; TRBD2 might be the D (6 bases). This CDR3 spans 13 amino acids. V was pared by 6 bases and J by 5 bases, with 11 bases between. CDR3 DNA sequence: TGTGCCAGCAGCTACGGGGGTAACAATGAGCAGTTCTTC. This translates into CASSYGGNNEQFF.

The chain has TRBV20-1 and TRBJ1-2, with 8 bases lining up with TRBD1. CDR3 length: 14 amino acids. Germline CDR1 and CDR2: DFQATT and SNEGSKA (reference sequence). The ends lost 5 bases at V and 2 bases at J; junction bases unmatched: 7. CDR3 nucleotides: TGCAGTGCTTGGACCCGGGACAGGAACTATGGCTACACCTTC. It yields the protein CSAWTRDRNYGYTF.

The chain couples TRBV20-1 to TRBJ2-7, with D hard to call. The length of the CDR3 is 11 residues. Germline CDR1 and CDR2: DFQATT and SNEGSKA (reference sequence). V lost 5 bases and J 3 bases, leaving 8 bases between the germline ends. The chain's CDR3 is CSALANYEQYF. CDR3 bases: TGCAGTGCTTTAGCCAACTACGAGCAGTACTTC.